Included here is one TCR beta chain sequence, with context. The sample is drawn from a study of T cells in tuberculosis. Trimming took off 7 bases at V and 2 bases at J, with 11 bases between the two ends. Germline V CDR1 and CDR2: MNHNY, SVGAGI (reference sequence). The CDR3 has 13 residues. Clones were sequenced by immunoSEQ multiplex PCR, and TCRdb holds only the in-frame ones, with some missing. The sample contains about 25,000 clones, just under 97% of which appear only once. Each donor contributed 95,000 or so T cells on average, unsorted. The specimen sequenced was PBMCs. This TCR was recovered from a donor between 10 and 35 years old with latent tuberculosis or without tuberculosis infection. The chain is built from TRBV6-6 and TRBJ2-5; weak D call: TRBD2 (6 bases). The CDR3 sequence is CASIRGLQETQYF. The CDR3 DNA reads TGTGCCAGCATTCGGGGACTGCAAGAGACCCAGTACTTC.